Here is one T cell receptor (beta chain) with its context. Its target is not known. Gene names refer to mouse genes. Read sequence stops 1 residue before the CDR3 end, and the germline J gene provides the missing end. Sequencing was performed with immunoSEQ multiplex PCR; in TCRdb, only in-frame clones are kept and a portion is missing. The sample has more than 4,000 clones; around 45% are singletons. The time point is: mouse harvest day 14 after allogeneic transplant. The graft held 10^6 splenic CD5+ T cells and 10^7 T-cell-depleted bone marrow cells. The record originates from a study of tissue T cells after allogeneic stem cell transplantation. Findings and caveats of the study: TCR repertoires tracked anatomic similarity, regardless of disease or transplant status.

The CDR3 has 13 amino acids. Germline-derived CDR1 and CDR2 are KGHPV and FQNQEV (reference sequence). The ends were cut back, 1 base at V and 6 bases at J, with 8 bases in the middle. J is TRBJ2-5 and V is TRBV26; the D is unclear. What was sequenced was gut tissue. This receptor was identified in a female BALB/c mouse given C57BL/6 T cells with graft-versus-host disease after an allogeneic hematopoietic cell transplant. CDR3 residues: CASSLYGWDTQYF. CDR3 bases read: TGTGCCAGCAGTCTGTATGGGTGGGACACCCAGTAC.